This T cell receptor (beta chain) is from a study of blood T cells in healthy people across ages. Healthy Caucasian individuals from Russia aged about 6 to 100 served as donors. Every donor gave ten milliliters of peripheral blood. Whole-study findings and limits: Roughly linear declines in TCR beta diversity per million T cells occurred with age. When one million T cells were used, diversity estimates were thought to be underestimates.

V lost 3 bases to trimming and J lost 3 bases; unmatched junction nucleotides: 8. Germline V CDR1 and CDR2: SQVTM, ANQGSEA. There are 16 residues in the CDR3. This clonotype has just a few counts. What it recognizes is unknown. With a J-beta primer mix and a sample-barcoded 5' primer, a second PCR ran 7 to 11 cycles. Via MiXCR, TCRdb re-called the 5' RACE reads, giving one row per CDR3 protein. The sample has 1.5 million to 1.8 million distinct CDR3 sequences, less than 45% seen once; the top ten hold just over 4%. This sequence was found in a woman in her late teens or twenties in good health. The specimen sequenced was blood. The chain carries TRBV29-1 and TRBJ1-1; 12 bases line up with TRBD1. CDR3 loop: CSVEGQGASVYTEAFF. As DNA, the CDR3 is TGCAGCGTTGAGGGACAGGGGGCTTCTGTGTACACTGAAGCTTTCTTT.